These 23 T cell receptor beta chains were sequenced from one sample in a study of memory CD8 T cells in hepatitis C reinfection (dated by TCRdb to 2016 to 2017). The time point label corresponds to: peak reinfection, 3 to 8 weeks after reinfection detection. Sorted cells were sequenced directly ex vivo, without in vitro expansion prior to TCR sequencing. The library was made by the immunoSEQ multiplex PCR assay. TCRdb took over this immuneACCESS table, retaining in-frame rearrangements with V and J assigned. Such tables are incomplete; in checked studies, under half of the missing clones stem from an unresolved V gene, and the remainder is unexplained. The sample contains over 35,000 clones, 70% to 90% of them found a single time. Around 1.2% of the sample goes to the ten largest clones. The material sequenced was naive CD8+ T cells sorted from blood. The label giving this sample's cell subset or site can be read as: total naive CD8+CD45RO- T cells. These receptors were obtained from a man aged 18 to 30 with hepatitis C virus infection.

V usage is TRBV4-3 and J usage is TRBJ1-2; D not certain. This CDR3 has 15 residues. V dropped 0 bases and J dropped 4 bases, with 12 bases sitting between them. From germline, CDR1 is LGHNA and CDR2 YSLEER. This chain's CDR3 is CASSQESGILYGYTF. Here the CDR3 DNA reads TGCGCCAGCAGCCAAGAGTCGGGGATCCTCTATGGCTACACCTTC.

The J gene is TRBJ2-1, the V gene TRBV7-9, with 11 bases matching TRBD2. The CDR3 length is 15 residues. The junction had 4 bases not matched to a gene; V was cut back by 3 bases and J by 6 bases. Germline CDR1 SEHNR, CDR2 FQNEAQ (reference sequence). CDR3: CASSFPGLAGNEQFF. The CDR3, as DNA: TGTGCCAGCAGCTTCCCTGGACTAGCGGGCAATGAGCAGTTCTTC.

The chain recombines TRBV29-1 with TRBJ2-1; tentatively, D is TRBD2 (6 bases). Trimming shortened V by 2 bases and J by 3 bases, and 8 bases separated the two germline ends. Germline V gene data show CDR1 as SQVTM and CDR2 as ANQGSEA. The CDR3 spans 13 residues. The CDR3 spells CSVERRDYNEQFF. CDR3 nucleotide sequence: TGCAGCGTTGAAAGGCGGGACTACAATGAGCAGTTCTTC.

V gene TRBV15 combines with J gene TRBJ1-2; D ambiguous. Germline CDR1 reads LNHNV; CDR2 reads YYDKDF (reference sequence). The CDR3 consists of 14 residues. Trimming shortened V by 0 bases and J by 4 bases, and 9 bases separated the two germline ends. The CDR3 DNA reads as TGTGCCACCAGCAGAGAAGAGATTACCTATGGCTACACCTTC. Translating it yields CATSREEITYGYTF.

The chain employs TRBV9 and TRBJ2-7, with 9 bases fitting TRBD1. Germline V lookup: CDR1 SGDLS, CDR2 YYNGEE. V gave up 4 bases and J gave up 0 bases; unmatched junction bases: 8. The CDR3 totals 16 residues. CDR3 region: CASSPDGTGNSYEQYF. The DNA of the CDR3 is TGTGCCAGCAGCCCAGACGGGACAGGGAACTCCTACGAGCAGTACTTC.

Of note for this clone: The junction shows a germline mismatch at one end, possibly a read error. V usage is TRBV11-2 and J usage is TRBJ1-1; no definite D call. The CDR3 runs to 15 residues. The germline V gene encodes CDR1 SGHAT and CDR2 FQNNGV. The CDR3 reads CAGSSEPPPSSEAFF. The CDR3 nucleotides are TGTGCCGGCAGCTCCGAACCTCCGCCCTCCAGTGAAGCTTTCTTT.

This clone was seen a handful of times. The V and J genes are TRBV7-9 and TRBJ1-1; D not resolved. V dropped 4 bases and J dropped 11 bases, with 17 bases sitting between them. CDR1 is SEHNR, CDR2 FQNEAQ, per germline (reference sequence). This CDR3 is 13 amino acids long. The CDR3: CASSSSLVPSAFF. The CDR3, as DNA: TGTGCCAGCAGCTCCTCCTTAGTCCCTTCGGCTTTCTTT.

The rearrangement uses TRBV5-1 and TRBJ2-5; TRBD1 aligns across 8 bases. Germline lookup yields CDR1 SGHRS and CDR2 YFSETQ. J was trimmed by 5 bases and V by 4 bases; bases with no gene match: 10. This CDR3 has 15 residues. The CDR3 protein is CASSPGQGPWETQYF. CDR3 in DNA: TGCGCCAGCAGCCCTGGACAGGGTCCGTGGGAGACCCAGTACTTC.

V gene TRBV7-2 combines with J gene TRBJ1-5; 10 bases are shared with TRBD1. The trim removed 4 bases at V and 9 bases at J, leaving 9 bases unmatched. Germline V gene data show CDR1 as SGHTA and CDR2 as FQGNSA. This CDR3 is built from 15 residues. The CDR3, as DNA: TGTGCCAGCAGCTATTCTGACAGGGGGCCGTGGCCCCAGCATTTT. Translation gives CASSYSDRGPWPQHF.

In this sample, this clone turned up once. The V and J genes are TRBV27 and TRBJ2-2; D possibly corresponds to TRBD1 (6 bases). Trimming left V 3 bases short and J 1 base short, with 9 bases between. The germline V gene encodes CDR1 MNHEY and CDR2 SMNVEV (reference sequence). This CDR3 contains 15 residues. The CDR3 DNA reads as TGTGCCAGCAGTTTCGGCAGGGGGAACACCGGGGAGCTGTTTTTT. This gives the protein CASSFGRGNTGELFF.

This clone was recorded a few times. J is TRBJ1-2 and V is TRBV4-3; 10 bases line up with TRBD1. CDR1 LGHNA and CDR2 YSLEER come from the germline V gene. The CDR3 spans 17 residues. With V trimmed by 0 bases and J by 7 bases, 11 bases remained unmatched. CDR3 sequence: CASSQDIGTGVLGGYTF. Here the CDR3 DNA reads TGCGCCAGCAGCCAAGATATCGGGACAGGGGTGCTAGGTGGCTACACCTTC.

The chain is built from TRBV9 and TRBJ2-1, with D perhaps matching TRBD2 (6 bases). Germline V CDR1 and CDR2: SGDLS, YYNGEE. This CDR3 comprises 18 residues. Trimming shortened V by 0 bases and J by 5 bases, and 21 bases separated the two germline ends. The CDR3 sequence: CASSVGGNGGRSNNEQFF. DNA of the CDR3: TGTGCCAGCAGCGTAGGAGGAAATGGGGGGAGAAGCAACAATGAGCAGTTCTTC.

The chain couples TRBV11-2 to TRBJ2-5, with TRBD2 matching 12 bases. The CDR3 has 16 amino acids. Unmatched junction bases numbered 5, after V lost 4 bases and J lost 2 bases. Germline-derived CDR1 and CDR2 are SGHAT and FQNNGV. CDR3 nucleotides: TGTGCCAGCAGCTCTTGGACTAGCGGGGAGCAAGAGACCCAGTACTTC. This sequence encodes CASSSWTSGEQETQYF.

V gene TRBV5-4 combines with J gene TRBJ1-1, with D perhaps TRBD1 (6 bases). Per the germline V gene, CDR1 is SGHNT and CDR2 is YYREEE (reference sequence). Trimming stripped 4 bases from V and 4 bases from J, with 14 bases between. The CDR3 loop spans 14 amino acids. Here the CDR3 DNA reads TGTGCCAGCAGCCTCGGTCAGGGGCCCACTGAAGCTTTCTTT. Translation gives CASSLGQGPTEAFF.

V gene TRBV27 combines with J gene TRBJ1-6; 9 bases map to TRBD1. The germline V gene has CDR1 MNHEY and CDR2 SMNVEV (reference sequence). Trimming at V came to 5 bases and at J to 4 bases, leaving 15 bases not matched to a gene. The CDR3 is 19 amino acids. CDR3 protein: CASSLLHQTGGMYNSPLHF. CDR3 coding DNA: TGTGCCAGCAGTCTCCTACACCAAACAGGGGGCATGTATAATTCACCCCTCCACTTT.

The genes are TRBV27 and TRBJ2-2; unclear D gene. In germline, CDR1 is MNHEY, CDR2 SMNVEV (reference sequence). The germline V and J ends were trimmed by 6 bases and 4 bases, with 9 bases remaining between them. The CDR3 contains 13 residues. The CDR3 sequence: CASSPIPTGELFF. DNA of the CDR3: TGTGCCAGCAGCCCAATCCCCACCGGGGAGCTGTTTTTT.

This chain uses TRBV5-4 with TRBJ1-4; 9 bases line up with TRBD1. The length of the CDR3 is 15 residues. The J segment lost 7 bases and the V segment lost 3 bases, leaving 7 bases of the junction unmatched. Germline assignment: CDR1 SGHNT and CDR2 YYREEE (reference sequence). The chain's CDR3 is CASSSGPGQGEKLFF. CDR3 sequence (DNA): TGTGCCAGCAGCTCAGGACCGGGACAGGGTGAAAAACTGTTTTTT.

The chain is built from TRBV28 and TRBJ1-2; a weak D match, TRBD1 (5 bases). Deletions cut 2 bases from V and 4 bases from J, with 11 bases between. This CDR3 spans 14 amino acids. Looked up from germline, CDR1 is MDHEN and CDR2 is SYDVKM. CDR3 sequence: CASSLGRVGYGYTF. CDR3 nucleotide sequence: TGTGCCAGCAGTTTAGGCAGGGTAGGCTATGGCTACACCTTC.

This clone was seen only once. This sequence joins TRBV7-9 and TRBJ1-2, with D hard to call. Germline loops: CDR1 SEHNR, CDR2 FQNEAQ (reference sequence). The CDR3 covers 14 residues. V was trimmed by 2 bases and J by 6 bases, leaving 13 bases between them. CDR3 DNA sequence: TGTGCCAGCAGCTTACCGAACAGAGAAGATGGCTACACCTTC. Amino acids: CASSLPNREDGYTF.

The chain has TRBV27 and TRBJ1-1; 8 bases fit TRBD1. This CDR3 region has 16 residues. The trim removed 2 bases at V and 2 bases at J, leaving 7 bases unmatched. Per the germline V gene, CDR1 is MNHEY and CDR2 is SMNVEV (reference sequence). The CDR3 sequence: CASSLVQGAINTEAFF. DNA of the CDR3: TGTGCCAGCAGTTTAGTCCAGGGGGCAATTAACACTGAAGCTTTCTTT.

Here the CDR3 DNA reads TGTGCCAGTAGGACTCAACAGGGGAACACTGAAGCTTTCTTT. The encoded protein is CASRTQQGNTEAFF. The chain links TRBV19 to TRBJ1-1, with D possibly matching TRBD1 (6 bases). Germline loops: CDR1 LNHDA, CDR2 SQIVND (reference sequence). CDR3 length: 14 amino acids. Trimming cost V 6 bases and J 1 base, with 12 bases left between them. Based on the CDR3 plus reference TRBV19 and TRBJ1-1, the full variable domain is DGGITQSPKYLFRKEGQNVTLSCEQNLNHDAMYWYRQDPGQGLRLIYYSQIVNDFQKGDIAEGYSVSREKKESFPLTVTSAQKNPTAFYLCASRTQQGNTEAFFGQGTRLTVV.

The CDR3 loop is CASSVVPGNTEAFF. DNA of the CDR3: TGTGCCAGCAGCGTAGTGCCAGGGAACACTGAAGCTTTCTTT. The chain is built from TRBV9 and TRBJ1-1; D uncertain. The CDR3 extends over 14 amino acids. From germline, CDR1 is SGDLS and CDR2 YYNGEE. The ends were cut back, 0 bases at V and 1 base at J, with 7 bases in the middle.

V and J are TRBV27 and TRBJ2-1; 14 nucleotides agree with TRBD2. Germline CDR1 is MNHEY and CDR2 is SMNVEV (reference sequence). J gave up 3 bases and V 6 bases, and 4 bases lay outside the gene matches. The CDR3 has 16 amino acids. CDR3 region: CASRSGLAGVYNEQFF. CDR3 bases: TGTGCCAGCAGGTCGGGACTAGCGGGAGTCTACAATGAGCAGTTCTTC.